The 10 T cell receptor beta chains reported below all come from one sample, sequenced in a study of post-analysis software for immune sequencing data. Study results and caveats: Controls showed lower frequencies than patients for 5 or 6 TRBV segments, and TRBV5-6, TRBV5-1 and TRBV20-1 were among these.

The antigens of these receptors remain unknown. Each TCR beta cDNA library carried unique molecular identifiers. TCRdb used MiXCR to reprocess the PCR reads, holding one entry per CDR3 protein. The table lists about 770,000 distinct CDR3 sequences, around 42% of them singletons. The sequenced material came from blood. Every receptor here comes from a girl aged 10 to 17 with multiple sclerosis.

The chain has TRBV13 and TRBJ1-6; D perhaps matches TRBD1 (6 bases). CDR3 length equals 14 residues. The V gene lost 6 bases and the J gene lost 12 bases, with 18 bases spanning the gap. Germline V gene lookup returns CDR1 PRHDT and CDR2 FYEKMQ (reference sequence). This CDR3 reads CASSIGGLRGPLHF. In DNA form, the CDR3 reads TGTGCCAGCAGTATTGGGGGACTCAGGGGACCCCTCCACTTT.

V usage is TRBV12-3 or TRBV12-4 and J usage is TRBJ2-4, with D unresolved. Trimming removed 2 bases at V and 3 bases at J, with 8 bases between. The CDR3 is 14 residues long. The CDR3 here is CASSLSGRKNIQYF. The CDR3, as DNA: TGTGCCAGCAGTTTATCCGGGCGCAAAAACATTCAGTACTTC.

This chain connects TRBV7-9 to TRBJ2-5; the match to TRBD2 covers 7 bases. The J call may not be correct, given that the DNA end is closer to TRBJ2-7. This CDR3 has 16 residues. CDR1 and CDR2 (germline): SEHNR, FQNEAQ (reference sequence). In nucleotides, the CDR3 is TGTGCCAGCAGCTTAATGAGGTCTAGCGGACCCTACGAGCAGTACTTC. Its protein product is CASSLMRSSGPYEQYF.

The CDR3 loop reads CASSFFEHPSGARPNEQFF. CDR3 DNA sequence: TGTGCCAGCAGTTTCTTCGAACACCCTAGCGGGGCTAGACCCAATGAGCAGTTCTTC. The chain combines TRBV27 with TRBJ2-1, with 9 bases fitting TRBD2. This CDR3 is 19 amino acids long. CDR1 is MNHEY, CDR2 SMNVEV, per germline (reference sequence). Losses at the gene ends were 3 bases for V and 6 bases for J; bases not matched to a gene: 18.

In DNA form, the CDR3 reads TGTGCCAGCAGCTCAATCGACCCGACAGGGACTACCTACGAGCAGTACTTC. Translation gives CASSSIDPTGTTYEQYF. This rearrangement joins TRBV7-9 to TRBJ2-7; D assignment may be TRBD1 or TRBD2 (7 bases each). This CDR3 is built from 17 residues. V was cut by 4 bases and J by 2 bases, with 21 bases left in between. Germline lookup yields CDR1 SEHNR and CDR2 FQNEAQ (reference sequence).

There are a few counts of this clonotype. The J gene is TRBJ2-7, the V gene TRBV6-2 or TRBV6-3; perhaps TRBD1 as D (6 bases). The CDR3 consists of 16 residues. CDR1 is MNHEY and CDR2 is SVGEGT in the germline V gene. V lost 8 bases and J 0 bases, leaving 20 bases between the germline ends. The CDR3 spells CASLGVRGTTSYEQYF. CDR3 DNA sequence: TGTGCCAGCCTCGGAGTGAGGGGGACCACCTCCTACGAGCAGTACTTC.

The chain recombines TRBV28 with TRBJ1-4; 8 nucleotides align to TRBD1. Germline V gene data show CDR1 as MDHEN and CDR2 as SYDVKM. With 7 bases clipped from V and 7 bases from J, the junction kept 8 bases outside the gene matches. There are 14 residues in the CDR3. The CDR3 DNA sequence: TGTGCCAGCAACCACGACAGGGGAGGTGAAAAACTGTTTTTT. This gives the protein CASNHDRGGEKLFF.

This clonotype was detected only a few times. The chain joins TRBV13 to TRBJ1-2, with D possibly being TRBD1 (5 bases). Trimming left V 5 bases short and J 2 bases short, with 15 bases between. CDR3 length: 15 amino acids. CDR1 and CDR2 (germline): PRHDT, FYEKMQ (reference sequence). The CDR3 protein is CASSRTDSENYGYTF. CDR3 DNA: TGTGCCAGCAGCCGAACCGACAGCGAGAACTATGGCTACACCTTC.

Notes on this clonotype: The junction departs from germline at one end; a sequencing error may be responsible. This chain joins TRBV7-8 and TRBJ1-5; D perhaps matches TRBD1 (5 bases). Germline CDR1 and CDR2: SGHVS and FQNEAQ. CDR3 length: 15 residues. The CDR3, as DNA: TGTGCCAGCAGCTCCCTCAGGGTTAGCAATCGGCCCCAGCATTTT. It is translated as CASSSLRVSNRPQHF.

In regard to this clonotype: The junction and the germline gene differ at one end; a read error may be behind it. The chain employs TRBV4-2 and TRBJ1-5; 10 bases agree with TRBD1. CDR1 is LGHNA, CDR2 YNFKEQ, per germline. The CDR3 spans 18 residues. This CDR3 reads CASSQEGGGTGVHQPRHF. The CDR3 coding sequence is TGTGCCAGCAGCCAAGAAGGTGGGGGGACAGGGGTCCATCAGCCCCGGCATTTT.